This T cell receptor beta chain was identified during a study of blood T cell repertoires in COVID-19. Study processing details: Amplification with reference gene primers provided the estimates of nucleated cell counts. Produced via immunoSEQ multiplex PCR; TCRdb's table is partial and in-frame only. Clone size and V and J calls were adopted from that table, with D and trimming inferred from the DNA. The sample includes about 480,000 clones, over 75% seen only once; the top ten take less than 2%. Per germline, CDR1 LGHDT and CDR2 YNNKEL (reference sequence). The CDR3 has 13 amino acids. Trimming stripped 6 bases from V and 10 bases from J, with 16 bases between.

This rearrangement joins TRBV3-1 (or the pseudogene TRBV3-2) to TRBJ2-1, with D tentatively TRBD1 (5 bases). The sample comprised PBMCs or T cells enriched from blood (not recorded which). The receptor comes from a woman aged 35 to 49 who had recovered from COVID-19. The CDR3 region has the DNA TGTGCCAGCAGTCAAAGATCTAAGGGGGAGCAGTTCTTC. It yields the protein CASSQRSKGEQFF.